The 21 T cell receptor beta chains listed next were all sequenced from one sample in a study of CD8 T cells in Susac syndrome. The RNA input was about 0.5 to 1 ug, and it was reverse transcribed with random hexamers. Each CDR3 protein is one row after TCRdb ran MiXCR on the immunoSEQ multiplex PCR reads. The sample has about 100,000 distinct CDR3 sequences, around 96% seen once. Sequenced input: CD8+ T cells from PBMCs. The receptor set was obtained from a human donor with Susac syndrome.

This sequence joins TRBV12-3 or TRBV12-4 and TRBJ2-7; D might be TRBD1 (5 bases). The CDR3 runs 14 residues. V was clipped by 3 bases and J by 2 bases, with 11 bases between them. This CDR3 reads CASSLRTPTYEQYF. CDR3 in DNA: TGTGCCAGCAGTTTGAGGACACCCACCTACGAGCAGTACTTC.

V usage is TRBV3-1 and J usage is TRBJ2-7; no definite D call. V shed 8 bases and J shed 3 bases, with 11 bases lying between them. Germline V CDR1 and CDR2: LGHDT, YNNKEL (reference sequence). The CDR3 runs to 12 residues. The CDR3: CASQNSFYEQYF. In DNA, the CDR3 is TGTGCCAGCCAGAATAGCTTCTACGAGCAGTACTTC.

The V gene is TRBV4-1, the J gene TRBJ1-2; no definite D call. CDR3 length equals 14 residues. Germline assignment: CDR1 MGHRA and CDR2 YSYEKL. The V and J ends lost 0 bases and 2 bases respectively, with 7 bases between them. CDR3: CASSQDPSNYGYTF. The CDR3, as DNA: TGCGCCAGCAGCCAAGATCCCTCAAACTATGGCTACACCTTC.

CDR3 loop: CASSLSQPQHF. The CDR3 nucleotides read TGTGCCAGCAGTTTAAGCCAGCCCCAGCATTTT. The J gene is TRBJ1-5, the V gene TRBV12-3 or TRBV12-4; D ambiguous. The V gene lost 2 bases and the J gene lost 7 bases, with 3 bases spanning the gap. This CDR3 is 11 amino acids long.

The V gene is TRBV29-1, the J gene TRBJ2-2; D possibly corresponds to TRBD2 (6 bases). CDR1 and CDR2 (germline): SQVTM, ANQGSEA. The V gene lost 7 bases and the J gene lost 4 bases, with 16 bases spanning the gap. The CDR3 is made up of 14 amino acids. The DNA of the CDR3 is TGCAGCGCCCTGGGGGGTTTCGGCACCGGGGAGCTGTTTTTT. Translating it yields CSALGGFGTGELFF.

The chain combines TRBV12-3 or TRBV12-4 with TRBJ2-2; 7 nucleotides agree with TRBD2. The CDR3 has 16 residues. The V gene end was trimmed by 3 bases and the J gene end by 1 base; junction bases not matched to a gene: 5. CDR3 sequence (DNA): TGTGCCAGCAGTTTTGCCGGGAGGCAGAACACCGGGGAGCTGTTTTTT. Translation gives CASSFAGRQNTGELFF.

The chain carries TRBV29-1 and TRBJ2-3, with TRBD1 identical over 7 bases. There are 13 residues in the CDR3. Looked up from germline, CDR1 is SQVTM and CDR2 is ANQGSEA. J was trimmed by 2 bases and V by 4 bases; bases with no gene match: 3. CDR3 nucleotide sequence: TGCAGCGTTGTGGGACAGTACACAGATACGCAGTATTTT. Translated, it gives CSVVGQYTDTQYF.

This clonotype has just one count. The rearrangement uses TRBV3-1 and TRBJ1-5; D unresolved. Germline lookup yields CDR1 LGHDT and CDR2 YNNKEL (reference sequence). The CDR3 runs 15 residues. V shed 4 bases and J shed 2 bases, with 12 bases lying between them. The CDR3 is CASSRSDQGNQPQHF. CDR3 DNA sequence: TGTGCCAGCAGCCGCTCGGACCAAGGCAATCAGCCCCAGCATTTT.

As for this clonotype: Compared with germline, one end of the junction differs, possibly owing to a read error. CDR3 loop: CSGLMNAEAFF. As DNA, the CDR3 is TGCAGCGGACTAATGAACGCTGAAGCTTTCTTT. V usage is TRBV29-1 and J usage is TRBJ1-1; D not certain. This CDR3 is built from 11 residues. Germline assignment: CDR1 SQVTM and CDR2 ANQGSEA. The full variable domain, completed using reference TRBV29-1 and TRBJ1-1, is SAVISQKPSRDICQRGTSLTIQCQVDSQVTMMFWYRQQPGQSLTLIATANQGSEATYESGFVIDKFPISRPNLTFSTLTVSNMSPEDSSIYLCSGLMNAEAFFGQGTRLTVV.

The rearrangement uses TRBV12-3 or TRBV12-4 and TRBJ2-1; D is unresolved. CDR3 size: 14 residues. V was shortened by 3 bases and J by 7 bases, with 13 bases between the two germline ends. The CDR3 reads CASSFDRPGNEQFF. The CDR3 nucleotides are TGTGCCAGCAGTTTTGACCGACCTGGGAATGAGCAGTTCTTC.

This clonotype has a single count. The genes are TRBV20-1 and TRBJ2-1; D possibly corresponds to TRBD1 (5 bases). The germline V and J ends were trimmed by 5 bases and 4 bases, with 12 bases remaining between them. Per the germline V gene, CDR1 is DFQATT and CDR2 is SNEGSKA (reference sequence). The length of the CDR3 is 13 residues. In DNA, the CDR3 is TGCAGTGCTCAGGGTAGAGTTTACAATGAGCAGTTCTTC. This codes for CSAQGRVYNEQFF.

This chain joins TRBV4-1 and TRBJ2-2; D is undetermined. Germline V CDR1 and CDR2: MGHRA, YSYEKL. CDR3 length equals 15 residues. Trimming took off 0 bases at V and 2 bases at J, with 7 bases between the two ends. The CDR3 bases are TGCGCCAGCAGCCAAGATAACGCTAACACCGGGGAGCTGTTTTTT. Amino acids: CASSQDNANTGELFF.

The V and J genes are TRBV20-1 and TRBJ2-3; no firm D call. V lost 6 bases and J lost 6, with 7 bases in between. The length of the CDR3 is 10 residues. Per the germline V gene, CDR1 is DFQATT and CDR2 is SNEGSKA (reference sequence). CDR3 sequence: CSATPDTQYF. CDR3 nucleotides: TGCAGTGCCACCCCGGATACGCAGTATTTT.

The chain recombines TRBV5-6 with TRBJ2-1; 8 nucleotides agree with TRBD2. Germline CDR1 reads SGHDT; CDR2 reads YYEEEE. This CDR3 region has 16 residues. Trimming removed 4 bases from V and 7 bases from J; junction bases left unmatched: 13. The CDR3 bases are TGTGCCAGCAGCGACTGGGGTGGGACTAGAGAGAATGAGCAGTTCTTC. Encoded protein: CASSDWGGTRENEQFF. The variable domain in full, completed from reference TRBV5-6 and TRBJ2-1, reads DAGVTQSPTHLIKTRGQQVTLRCSPKSGHDTVSWYQQALGQGPQFIFQYYEEEERQRGNFPDRFSGHQFPNYSSELNVNALLLGDSALYLCASSDWGGTRENEQFFGPGTRLTVL.

A single count supports this clonotype. The chain uses TRBV19 and TRBJ1-1; D is perhaps TRBD1 (5 bases). Between the trimmed V and J ends, which lost 7 bases and 4 bases, there was a span of 16 bases. The CDR3 spans 14 residues. CDR1 is LNHDA, CDR2 SQIVND, per germline (reference sequence). The CDR3 spells CASTTGGSVTEAFF. CDR3 sequence (DNA): TGTGCCAGTACCACTGGGGGGTCAGTCACTGAAGCTTTCTTT.

This chain connects TRBV11-2 to TRBJ2-5; D is tentatively TRBD1 or TRBD2 (5 bases each). The CDR3 has 12 residues. Between the trimmed V and J ends, which lost 5 bases and 7 bases, there was a span of 11 bases. Germline CDR1 SGHAT, CDR2 FQNNGV. The CDR3 region is CASSPLGGTQYF. The CDR3 nucleotides are TGTGCCAGCAGCCCGCTTGGGGGGACCCAGTACTTC.

V is TRBV27 and J is TRBJ2-1, with D perhaps assigned TRBD1 or TRBD2 (5 bases each). The CDR3 runs 14 residues. The germline gives CDR1 MNHEY, CDR2 SMNVEV (reference sequence). Trimming removed 5 bases from V and 6 bases from J, with 14 bases in between. CDR3 in amino acids: CASSDGTSLNEQFF. In DNA form, the CDR3 reads TGTGCCAGCAGTGACGGGACCTCACTCAATGAGCAGTTCTTC.

This chain joins TRBV6-2 or TRBV6-3 and TRBJ2-5; a weak D match, TRBD2 (7 bases). The CDR3 has 15 residues. CDR1 and CDR2 (germline): MNHEY, SVGEGT. Trimming shortened V by 3 bases and J by 1 base, and 12 bases separated the two germline ends. CDR3 nucleotide sequence: TGTGCCAGCAGTTATACAGGGACTACCCAAGAGACCCAGTACTTC. Translating gives CASSYTGTTQETQYF.

The chain links TRBV3-1 to TRBJ2-6; D gene unclear. The germline V gene has CDR1 LGHDT and CDR2 YNNKEL (reference sequence). Trimming shortened V by 4 bases and J by 4 bases, and 5 bases separated the two germline ends. The CDR3 loop spans 13 amino acids. The CDR3 reads CASSRGGANVLTF. The CDR3 coding sequence is TGTGCCAGCAGCCGTGGAGGGGCCAACGTCCTGACTTTC. The full variable domain, with the rest looked up from reference TRBV3-1 and TRBJ2-6, is DTAVSQTPKYLVTQMGNDKSIKCEQNLGHDTMYWYKQDSKKFLKIMFSYNNKELIINETVPNRFSPKSPDKAHLNLHINSLELGDSAVYFCASSRGGANVLTFGAGSRLTVL.

V usage is TRBV18 and J usage is TRBJ2-6; 7 bases line up with TRBD1. The CDR3 loop spans 17 amino acids. In germline, CDR1 is KGHSH, CDR2 LQKENI. The ends lost 5 bases at V and 3 bases at J; junction bases unmatched: 10. DNA of the CDR3: TGTGCCAGCTCAAGCCCGGGACAGAGGCGTGGGGCCAACGTCCTGACTTTC. Translating it yields CASSSPGQRRGANVLTF.

V is TRBV3-1 and J is TRBJ2-5; D gene ambiguous. V was pared by 4 bases and J by 3 bases, with 18 bases between. Germline values: CDR1 LGHDT, CDR2 YNNKEL (reference sequence). The CDR3 extends over 16 amino acids. The CDR3 reads CASSPPGVRLKETQYF. CDR3 in DNA: TGTGCCAGCAGCCCCCCTGGGGTGCGATTGAAAGAGACCCAGTACTTC.